This TCR beta chain comes out of a study of cytomegalovirus exposure and HLA in healthy donors. The wider study: The roughly 110 validation repertoires were reported in a later analysis to have been generated on the same platform as the roughly 700 first-cohort repertoires.

V lost 5 bases and J 6 bases, leaving 11 bases between the germline ends. Germline values: CDR1 SGHNT, CDR2 YYREEE (reference sequence). The CDR3 covers 12 residues. With regard to this clone: The antigen remains undetermined.

The assay was immunoSEQ multiplex PCR, and TCRdb's table has in-frame clones only and misses some. In the table there are fewer than 100,000 clones, approximately 91% of which are singletons. Points from the study as a whole: A classifier reportedly called cytomegalovirus status with high sensitivity and specificity. According to a subsequent analysis, TCR clusters from the first cohort were inclined to appear together in the roughly 130 validation repertoires.

The chain is built from TRBV5-4 and TRBJ1-1; D uncertain. The material sequenced was PBMCs. This receptor was taken from a man aged 25 to 40 in good health and CMV-seronegative. The CDR3 is CASSAVAAEAFF. In nucleotides, the CDR3 is TGTGCCAGCAGTGCCGTCGCGGCTGAAGCTTTCTTT.